The source of this T cell receptor beta chain is a study of OX40 agonist ivuxolimab in advanced cancers. With baseline, cycle 4 day 1, and cycle 7 day 1 as timepoints, blood was sampled. Findings of the study overall: Among patients with partial responses at 0.1-3.0 mg/kg, clonal expansion was among the lowest.

Worth noting for this clone: Its antigen is undetermined.

V lost 3 bases and J lost 8, with 14 bases in between. Germline V gives CDR1 MNHEY, CDR2 SMNVEV (reference sequence). This CDR3 comprises 14 residues. Method: immunoSEQ multiplex PCR; TCRdb's copy keeps in-frame clones and lacks some. The table has over 75,000 clones, roughly nine tenths seen once. The genes are TRBV27 and TRBJ2-1; the D gene is possibly TRBD2 (5 bases). This sequence originates from an adult with an advanced solid tumor such as melanoma, head and neck, liver or kidney cancer. Sequenced material: CD4+ or CD8+ T cells sorted from blood, taken in a trial of the OX40 agonist ivuxolimab. The CDR3 region is CASSFSRAGDEQFF. The DNA for the CDR3 is TGTGCCAGCAGTTTCAGCCGCGCGGGCGATGAGCAGTTCTTC.